The clone carrying this T cell receptor beta chain was counted at least ten times. What it binds is unknown. The sample originates from a study of identical twins. Study-wide findings and caveats: Reduced insertions were recorded for abundant cord blood beta clonotypes, with no such pattern in memory repertoires. For monozygotic twins, models underestimated out-of-frame TCR alpha sharing.

TCRdb called the 5' RACE reads again in MiXCR, with one record for every CDR3 protein. The top ten clones hold more than 8.5% of a sample with a few hundred thousand distinct CDR3 sequences, roughly 10% of them seen once. V lost 1 base to trimming and J lost 5 bases, with 14 bases between them. The V gene's germline CDR1 is DFQATT and CDR2 SNEGSKA (reference sequence). CDR3 size: 14 residues. This TCR derives from a man aged 45-65 years in good health. Sequencing was performed on memory T cells sorted from blood. The V call is TRBV20-1, the J call TRBJ2-5; D is possibly TRBD2 (6 bases). The DNA of the CDR3 is TGCAGTGCTAGAGGAGTCGGGAGCGTCGAGACCCAGTACTTC. Its protein product is CSARGVGSVETQYF.